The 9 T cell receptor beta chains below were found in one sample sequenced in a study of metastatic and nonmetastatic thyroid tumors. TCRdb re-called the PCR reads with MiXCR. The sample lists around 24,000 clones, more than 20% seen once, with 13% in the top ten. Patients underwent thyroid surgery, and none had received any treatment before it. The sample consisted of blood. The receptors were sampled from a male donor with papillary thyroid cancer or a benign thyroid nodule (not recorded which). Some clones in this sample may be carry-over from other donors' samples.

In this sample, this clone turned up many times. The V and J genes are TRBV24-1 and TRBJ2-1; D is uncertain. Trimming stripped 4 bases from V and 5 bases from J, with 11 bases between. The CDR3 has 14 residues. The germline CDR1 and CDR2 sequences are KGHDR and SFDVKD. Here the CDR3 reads CATSDPGLHNEQFF. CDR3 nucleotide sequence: TGTGCCACCAGTGACCCCGGGCTCCACAATGAGCAGTTCTTC.

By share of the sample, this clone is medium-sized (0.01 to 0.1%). The CDR3 bases are TGCGCCAGCAGCCAATTGGGAGGCGACACCATATATTTT. It encodes CASSQLGGDTIYF. The chain carries TRBV4-3 and TRBJ1-3, with D hard to call. The CDR3 runs 13 residues. CDR1 and CDR2 (germline): LGHNA, YSLEER. V lost 2 bases to trimming and J lost 8 bases, with 10 bases between them.

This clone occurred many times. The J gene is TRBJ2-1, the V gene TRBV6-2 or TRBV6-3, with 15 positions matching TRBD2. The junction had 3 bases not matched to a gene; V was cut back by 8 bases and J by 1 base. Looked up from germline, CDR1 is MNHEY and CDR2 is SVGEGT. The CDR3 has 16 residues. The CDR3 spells CASRGLAGGSYNEQFF. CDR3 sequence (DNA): TGTGCCAGCCGGGGACTAGCGGGAGGATCCTACAATGAGCAGTTCTTC.

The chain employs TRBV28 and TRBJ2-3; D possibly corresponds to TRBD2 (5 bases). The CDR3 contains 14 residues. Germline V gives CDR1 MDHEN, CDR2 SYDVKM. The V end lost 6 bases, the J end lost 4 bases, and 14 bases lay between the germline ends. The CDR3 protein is CASRDTSGADTQYF. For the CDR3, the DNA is TGTGCCAGCAGAGATACTAGTGGCGCAGATACGCAGTATTTT.

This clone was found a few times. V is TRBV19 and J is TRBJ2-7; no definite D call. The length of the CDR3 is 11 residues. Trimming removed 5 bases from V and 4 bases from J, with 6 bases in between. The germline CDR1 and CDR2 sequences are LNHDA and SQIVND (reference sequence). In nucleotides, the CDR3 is TGTGCCAGTAGTTTCCAATACGAGCAGTACTTC. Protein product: CASSFQYEQYF.

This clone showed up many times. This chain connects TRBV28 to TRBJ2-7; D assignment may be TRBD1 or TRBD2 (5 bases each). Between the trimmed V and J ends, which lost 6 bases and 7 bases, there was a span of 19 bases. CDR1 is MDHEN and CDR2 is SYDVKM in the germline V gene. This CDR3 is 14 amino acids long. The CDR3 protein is CASRNSWDEEEQYF. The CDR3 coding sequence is TGTGCCAGCAGGAACAGTTGGGACGAGGAAGAGCAGTACTTC.

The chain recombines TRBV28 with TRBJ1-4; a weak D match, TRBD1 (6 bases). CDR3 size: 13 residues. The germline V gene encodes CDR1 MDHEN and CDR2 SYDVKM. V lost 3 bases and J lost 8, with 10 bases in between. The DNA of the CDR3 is TGTGCCAGCAGTTTGGCGGGACAAGAAAAACTGTTTTTT. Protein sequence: CASSLAGQEKLFF.

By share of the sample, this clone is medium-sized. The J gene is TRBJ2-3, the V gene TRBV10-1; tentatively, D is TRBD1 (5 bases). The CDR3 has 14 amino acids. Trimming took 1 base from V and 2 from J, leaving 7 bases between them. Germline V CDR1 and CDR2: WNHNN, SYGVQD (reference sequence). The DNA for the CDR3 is TGCGCCAGCAGTGAGTGCAGGGACACAGATACGCAGTATTTT. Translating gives CASSECRDTDTQYF.

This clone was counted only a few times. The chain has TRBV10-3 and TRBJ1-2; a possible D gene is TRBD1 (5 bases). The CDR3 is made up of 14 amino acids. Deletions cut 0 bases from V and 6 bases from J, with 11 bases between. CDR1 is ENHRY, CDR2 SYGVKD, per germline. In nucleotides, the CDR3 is TGTGCCATCAGTGAGTCGAGTAGGGACCATGGCTACACCTTC. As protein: CAISESSRDHGYTF.